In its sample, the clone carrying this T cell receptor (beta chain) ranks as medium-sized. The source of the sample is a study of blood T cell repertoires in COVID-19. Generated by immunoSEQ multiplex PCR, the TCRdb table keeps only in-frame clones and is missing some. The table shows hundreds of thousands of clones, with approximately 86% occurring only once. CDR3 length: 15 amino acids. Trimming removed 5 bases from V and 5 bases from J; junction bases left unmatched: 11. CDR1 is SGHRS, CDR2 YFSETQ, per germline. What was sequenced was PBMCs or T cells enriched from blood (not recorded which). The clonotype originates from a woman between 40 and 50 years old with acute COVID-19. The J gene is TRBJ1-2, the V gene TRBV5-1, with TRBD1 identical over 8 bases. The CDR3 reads CASSYDRGLSYGYTF. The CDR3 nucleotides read TGCGCCAGCAGTTACGACAGGGGATTGTCGTATGGCTACACCTTC.